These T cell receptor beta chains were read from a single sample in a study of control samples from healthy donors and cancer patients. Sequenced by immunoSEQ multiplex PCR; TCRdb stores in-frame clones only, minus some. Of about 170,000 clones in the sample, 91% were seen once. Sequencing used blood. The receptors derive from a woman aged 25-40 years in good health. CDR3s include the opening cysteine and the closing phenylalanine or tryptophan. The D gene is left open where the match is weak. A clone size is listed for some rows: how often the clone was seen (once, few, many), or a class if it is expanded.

TGTGCCAGCAGTTACAGGGGGCGCCGCACAGATACGCAGTATTTT,CASSYRGRRTDTQYF,TRBV6-2/TRBV6-3,TRBD1,TRBJ2-3,-
TGTGCCAGCAGCTGGGGACTAGCGGGAGGTGGGGATGAGCAGTTCTTC,CASSWGLAGGGDEQFF,TRBV7-9,TRBD2,TRBJ2-1,-
TGTGCCACCAGTGACCCAGGGTCTGGGGCCAACGTCCTGACTTTC,CATSDPGSGANVLTF,TRBV24-1,-,TRBJ2-6,-
TGTGCCAGCAGTAGTGGCAGAGATGGCTACACCTTC,CASSSGRDGYTF,TRBV28,-,TRBJ1-2,once
TGTGCCAGCAGCTCGAGCAGATCTAGCAATCAGCCCCAGCATTTT,CASSSSRSSNQPQHF,TRBV7-6,-,TRBJ1-5,-
TGTGCCAGCAGTTTAGGACCGGGCTATGGCTACACCTTC,CASSLGPGYGYTF,TRBV12-3/TRBV12-4,-,TRBJ1-2,-
TGTGCTAGTGGTCCGGGACAGGGGGGCCCATTTAGCAATCAGCCCCAGCATTTT,CASGPGQGGPFSNQPQHF,TRBV12-5,TRBD1,TRBJ1-5,-
TGTGCCACCAGCAGCTCGGGACTAGCGGGAGTAGGAGATACGCAGTATTTT,CATSSSGLAGVGDTQYF,TRBV15,TRBD2,TRBJ2-3,-
TGTGCCAGCAGCTTAGGGGGGACAGGGGTTTACAATGAGCAGTTCTTC,CASSLGGTGVYNEQFF,TRBV11-2,TRBD1,TRBJ2-1,-
TGTGCCACCAGCGAATTAGCGGGAAGGCTCCAAGAGACCCAGTACTTC,CATSELAGRLQETQYF,TRBV15,TRBD2,TRBJ2-5,-
TGTGCCAGCAAGACAGGCTCCTACGAGCAGTACTTC,CASKTGSYEQYF,TRBV12-3/TRBV12-4,-,TRBJ2-7,-
TGTGCCAGCAGTCCAGACAGTGAAGCTTTCTTT,CASSPDSEAFF,TRBV28,-,TRBJ1-1,-
TGCGCCAGCAGACCCGGACTAGCGGGAGGGAATGAGCAGTTCTTC,CASRPGLAGGNEQFF,TRBV4-1,TRBD2,TRBJ2-1,-
TGTGCCACCAGCAGAGGCCGGGACAGGGACGAGCAGTACTTC,CATSRGRDRDEQYF,TRBV15,TRBD1,TRBJ2-7,-
TGTGCCAGCAGTTTTGGGGGACTAGCGGGAGTTCGTGAGACCCAGTACTTC,CASSFGGLAGVRETQYF,TRBV28,TRBD2,TRBJ2-5,-
TGTGCCAGCAGCCCCACCTACCACAATGAGCAGTTCTTC,CASSPTYHNEQFF,TRBV6-2/TRBV6-3,-,TRBJ2-1,-
TGTGCCAGCAGTCCGGGACTAGCGGGAGGAAGCCAAGAGACCCAGTACTTC,CASSPGLAGGSQETQYF,TRBV6-2/TRBV6-3,TRBD2,TRBJ2-5,-
TGTGCCAGCAGCGGGACTAGCGGGAGGGCCTCCTACAATGAGCAGTTCTTC,CASSGTSGRASYNEQFF,TRBV2,TRBD2,TRBJ2-1,-
TGTGCCAGCAGCTTGATTGGGGGAGGCTACACCTTC,CASSLIGGGYTF,TRBV5-4,-,TRBJ1-2,-
TGTGCCACCAGCAGAGGGCTCGACAGGGGGAGTCAGCCCCAGCATTTT,CATSRGLDRGSQPQHF,TRBV15,TRBD1,TRBJ1-5,-
TGTGCCAGCAGTAGACAGGGGTCCCCCAATCAGCCCCAGCATTTT,CASSRQGSPNQPQHF,TRBV6-5,TRBD1,TRBJ1-5,-
TGTGCCAGCAGCTGGGGACTAGCGGCGAACACCGGGGAGCTGTTTTTT,CASSWGLAANTGELFF,TRBV5-4,TRBD2,TRBJ2-2,-
TGTGCCACCAGTGTCGGCAATGAGCAGTTCTTC,CATSVGNEQFF,TRBV24-1,-,TRBJ2-1,-
TGTGCCAGCAGCTTAGGACTAGCGGGGGGGCCAGATACGCAGTATTTT,CASSLGLAGGPDTQYF,TRBV7-9,TRBD2,TRBJ2-3,-
TGCGCCAGCAGCGGGATCCGGGACAGGGGTGCCAAAAACATTCAGTACTTC,CASSGIRDRGAKNIQYF,TRBV5-1,TRBD1,TRBJ2-4,-
TGTGCCAGTAGTATAGATAGACTCTCCTACGAGCAGTACTTC,CASSIDRLSYEQYF,TRBV19,-,TRBJ2-7,-
TGCGCCAGCAGCCAAGATCAGGGTGCGGGCTACGAGCAGTACTTC,CASSQDQGAGYEQYF,TRBV4-3,-,TRBJ2-7,-
TGTGCCAGCAGTTTATTAGGGGGCGCGTTAACCGGGGAGCTGTTTTTT,CASSLLGGALTGELFF,TRBV27,TRBD1,TRBJ2-2,-
TGTGCCAGCAGCTCCGGGACACACTATGGCTACACCTTC,CASSSGTHYGYTF,TRBV6-5,-,TRBJ1-2,-
TGTGCCAGCACCCTCCAAGAGACCCAGTACTTC,CASTLQETQYF,TRBV6-6,-,TRBJ2-5,-
TGTGCCAGCAGAGGACGGTACGAGCAGTACTTC,CASRGRYEQYF,TRBV28,-,TRBJ2-7,-
TGTGCCAGCAGCCCCCAGGGGGCCTATAATTCACCCCTCCACTTT,CASSPQGAYNSPLHF,TRBV3-1/TRBV3-2,TRBD1,TRBJ1-6,-
TGTGCCAGCAGCCCGGACAGGGCCTATGGCTACACCTTC,CASSPDRAYGYTF,TRBV11-1,TRBD1,TRBJ1-2,few
TGCGCCAGCAGCCCCACCCGGACAGGGGCTGAAAAACTGTTTTTT,CASSPTRTGAEKLFF,TRBV4-1,TRBD1,TRBJ1-4,few
TGTGCCATCAGTGAGACAGAGAACAATGAGCAGTTCTTC,CAISETENNEQFF,TRBV10-3,-,TRBJ2-1,-
TGTGCCAGCTCACGGACCTATACCTCTGGAAACACCATATATTTT,CASSRTYTSGNTIYF,TRBV18,-,TRBJ1-3,-
TGTGCCAGCAGCAAGACTAGCGGGAGGCCATTTAGCTCTGGGGCCAACGTCCTGACTTTC,CASSKTSGRPFSSGANVLTF,TRBV7-8,TRBD2,TRBJ2-6,-
TGTGCCAGCAGTTTGGGGACAGGCTCTGGAAACACCATATATTTT,CASSLGTGSGNTIYF,TRBV27,TRBD1,TRBJ1-3,once
TGTGCCAGCAGCGTAGACGGCGTGGGGGTGGGTTTCTTT,CASSVDGVGVGFF,TRBV9,-,TRBJ1-1,-
TGTGCCAGTAGGGAGGGGCGGGGGGAGACAGATACGCAGTATTTT,CASREGRGETDTQYF,TRBV19,TRBD2,TRBJ2-3,-
TGTGCCAGCAGTTCGGGACAGGGCACAGATACGCAGTATTTT,CASSSGQGTDTQYF,TRBV27,TRBD1,TRBJ2-3,medium-sized
TGTGCCAGTAGTACCAAAGACAGGGGACTAATGAACACTGAAGCTTTCTTT,CASSTKDRGLMNTEAFF,TRBV19,TRBD1,TRBJ1-1,-
TGTGCCAGCAATTTAGCGGGAGGGCCGGGAGATACGCAGTATTTT,CASNLAGGPGDTQYF,TRBV6-6,TRBD2,TRBJ2-3,-
TGTGCCAGCAGGGAGCACCAGCGGAGACAAGAGACCCAGTACTTC,CASREHQRRQETQYF,TRBV6-5,-,TRBJ2-5,-
TGTGCCTGGAGTGGGACTAGGGTTTACAATGAGCAGTTCTTC,CAWSGTRVYNEQFF,TRBV30,TRBD2,TRBJ2-1,-
TGTGCCAGCAGTTTGGGACAGGATAATTCACCCCTCCACTTT,CASSLGQDNSPLHF,TRBV6-4,TRBD1,TRBJ1-6,-
TGTGCCAGTAGTATAAGGACAGGTAGCACAGATACGCAGTATTTT,CASSIRTGSTDTQYF,TRBV19,TRBD1,TRBJ2-3,-
TGTGCCAGCGCGAATAATCAGCCCCAGCATTTT,CASANNQPQHF,TRBV28,-,TRBJ1-5,-
TGTGCCAGCAGAAAGCGGGGGGGCACAGATACGCAGTATTTT,CASRKRGGTDTQYF,TRBV5-6,TRBD2,TRBJ2-3,-
TGTGCCAGCAGTTTAGGGGGTGGCGGGTCCTACGAGCAGTACTTC,CASSLGGGGSYEQYF,TRBV28,-,TRBJ2-7,-
TGTGCCAGCAGCCCCACTAGCGGGAGGCATATTGAGCAGTTCTTC,CASSPTSGRHIEQFF,TRBV11-2,TRBD2,TRBJ2-1,-
TGTGCCAGCAGCCTAACTAGGGAGACCCAGTACTTC,CASSLTRETQYF,TRBV7-8,-,TRBJ2-5,once
TGCAGCGGCTCCCGGGACAGGTACACTGAAGCTTTCTTT,CSGSRDRYTEAFF,TRBV29-1,TRBD1,TRBJ1-1,-
TGTGCCAGTAGGACAGGAGAACTGGGTGAAGCTTTCTTT,CASRTGELGEAFF,TRBV19,-,TRBJ1-1,-